The sequence of this T cell receptor beta chain was determined in a study of T cells after yellow fever vaccination. This clonotype was counted only a few times. Its specificity is unknown. TCRdb re-called the 5' RACE reads through MiXCR, storing one row per CDR3 protein. The sample has a few hundred thousand distinct CDR3 sequences; around 6.8% are singletons. Study-level points and caveats: The secondary T-cell response peaked on day 5, not day 15, but was weaker.

Trimming pared 0 bases from V and 8 bases from J, leaving 17 bases between. This CDR3 contains 16 residues. The chain joins TRBV12-3 or TRBV12-4 to TRBJ2-4; TRBD1 is a possible D gene (6 bases). The sequence came from a man aged 18-30 years who received the YFV17D yellow fever vaccine. The source material was PBMCs, sampled more than 35 days after the first yellow fever vaccination. The CDR3 protein is CASSLAFGTRTDIQYF. In DNA, the CDR3 is TGTGCCAGCAGTTTAGCGTTCGGGACAAGAACAGACATTCAGTACTTC.